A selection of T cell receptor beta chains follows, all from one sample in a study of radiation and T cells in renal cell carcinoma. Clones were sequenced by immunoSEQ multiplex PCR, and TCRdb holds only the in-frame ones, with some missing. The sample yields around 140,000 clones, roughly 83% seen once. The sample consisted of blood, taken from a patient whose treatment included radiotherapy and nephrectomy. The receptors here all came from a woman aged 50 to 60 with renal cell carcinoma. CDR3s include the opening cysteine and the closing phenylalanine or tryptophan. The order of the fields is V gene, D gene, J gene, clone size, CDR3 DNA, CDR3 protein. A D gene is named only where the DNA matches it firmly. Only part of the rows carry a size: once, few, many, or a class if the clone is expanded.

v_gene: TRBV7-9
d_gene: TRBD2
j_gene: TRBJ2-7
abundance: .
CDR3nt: TGTGCCAGCAGCCCCCGGTTGGTAGCGGGAGACTACGAGCAGTACTTC
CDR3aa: CASSPRLVAGDYEQYF

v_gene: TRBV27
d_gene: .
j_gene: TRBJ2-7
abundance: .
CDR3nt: TGTGCCAGCAGTCTGACTAGGAGAATCGGGGAGCAGTACTTC
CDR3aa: CASSLTRRIGEQYF

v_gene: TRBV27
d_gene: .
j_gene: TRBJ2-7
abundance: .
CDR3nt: TGTGCCAGCAGTTTATCCCCCCTCTCCTACGAGCAGTACTTC
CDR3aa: CASSLSPLSYEQYF

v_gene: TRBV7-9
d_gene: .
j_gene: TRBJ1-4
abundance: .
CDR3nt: TGTGCCAGCAGCTTAGTGGGGCGGCTGGGAACTAATGAAAAACTGTTTTTT
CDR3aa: CASSLVGRLGTNEKLFF

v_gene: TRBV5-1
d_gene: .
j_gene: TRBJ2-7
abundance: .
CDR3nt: TGCGCCAGCAGCTCGGGACTCCCAAACTCCTACGAGCAGTACTTC
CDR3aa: CASSSGLPNSYEQYF

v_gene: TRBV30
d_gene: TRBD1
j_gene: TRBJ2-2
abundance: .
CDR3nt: TGTGCCTGGAGTTCCGGGACAGGGGCCGGGGAGCTGTTTTTT
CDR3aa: CAWSSGTGAGELFF

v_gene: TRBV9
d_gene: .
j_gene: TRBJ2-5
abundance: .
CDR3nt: TGTGCCAGCAGCAACCCCCAGGGAGTCGGCCTTGAGACCCAGTACTTC
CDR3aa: CASSNPQGVGLETQYF

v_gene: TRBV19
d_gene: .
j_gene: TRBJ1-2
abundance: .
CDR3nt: TGTGCCAGTAAAGCTTTAATGGGAGACTATGGCTACACCTTC
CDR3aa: CASKALMGDYGYTF

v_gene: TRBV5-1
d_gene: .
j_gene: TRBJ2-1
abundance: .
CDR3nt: TGCGCCAGCAGCGCAGACAATGCCTACAATGAGCAGTTCTTC
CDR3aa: CASSADNAYNEQFF

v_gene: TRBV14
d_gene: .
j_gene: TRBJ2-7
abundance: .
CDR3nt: TGTGCCAGCAGCCCAGTTAGAGAGCAGTACTTC
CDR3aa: CASSPVREQYF

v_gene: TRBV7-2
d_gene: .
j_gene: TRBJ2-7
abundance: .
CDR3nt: TGTGCCAGCAGCTTAGCGGGGACGGGTTCCTACGAGCAGTACTTC
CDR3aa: CASSLAGTGSYEQYF

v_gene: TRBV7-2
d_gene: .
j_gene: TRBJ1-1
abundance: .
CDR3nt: TGTGCCAGCAGCGTACAGGAGAACACTGAAGCTTTCTTT
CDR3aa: CASSVQENTEAFF

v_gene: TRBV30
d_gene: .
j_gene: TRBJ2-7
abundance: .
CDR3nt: TGTGCCTGGAATGAAGGGGTTTCTAACTACGAGCAGTACTTC
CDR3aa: CAWNEGVSNYEQYF

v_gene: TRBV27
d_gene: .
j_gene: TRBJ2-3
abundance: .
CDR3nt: TGTGCCAGCCTGTCGGCGCTAGCAATGCCAGATACGCAGTATTTT
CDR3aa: CASLSALAMPDTQYF

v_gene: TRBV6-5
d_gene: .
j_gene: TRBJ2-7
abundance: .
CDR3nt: TGTGCCAGCACCGCGGACAGTTACGAGCAGTACTTC
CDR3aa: CASTADSYEQYF

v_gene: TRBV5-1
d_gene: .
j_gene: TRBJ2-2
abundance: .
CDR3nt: TGCGCCAGCAGCCAAGAATTGGCGAACACCGGGGAGCTGTTTTTT
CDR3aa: CASSQELANTGELFF

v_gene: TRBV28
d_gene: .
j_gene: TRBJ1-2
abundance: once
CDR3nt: TGTGCCACCACCGACAGGACTAACTATGGCTACACCTTC
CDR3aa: CATTDRTNYGYTF

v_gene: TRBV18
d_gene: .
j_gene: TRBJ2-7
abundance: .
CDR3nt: TGTGCCAGCTCAGAGCCGGGACGAGGCTCCTACGAGCAGTACTTC
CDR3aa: CASSEPGRGSYEQYF

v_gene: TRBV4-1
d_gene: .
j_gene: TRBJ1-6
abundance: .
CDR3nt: TGCGCCAGCAGCCACCATACTGTCCGGGATCTTTCACCCCTCCACTTT
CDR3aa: CASSHHTVRDLSPLHF

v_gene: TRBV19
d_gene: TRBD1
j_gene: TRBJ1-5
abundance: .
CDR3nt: TGTGCCAGTAGTATCGGGACAGTAACCAATCAGCCCCAGCATTTT
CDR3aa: CASSIGTVTNQPQHF

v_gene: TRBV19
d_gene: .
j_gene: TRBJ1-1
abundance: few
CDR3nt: TGTGCCAGTAGCACCGGGGGCGCGGAAGCTTTCTTT
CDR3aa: CASSTGGAEAFF

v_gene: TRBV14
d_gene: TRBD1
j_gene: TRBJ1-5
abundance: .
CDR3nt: TGTGCCAGCCCGGGGACAGATAGCAATCAGCCCCAGCATTTT
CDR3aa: CASPGTDSNQPQHF

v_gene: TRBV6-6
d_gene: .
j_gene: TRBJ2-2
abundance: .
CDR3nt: TGTGCCAGCAGTCCAGAAGAGGTGGGCCGGGAGCTGTTTTTT
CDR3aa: CASSPEEVGRELFF

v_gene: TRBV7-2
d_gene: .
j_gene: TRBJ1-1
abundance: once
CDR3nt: TGTGCCAGCAGCTTAGTCTGGGGAGAAGCTTTCTTT
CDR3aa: CASSLVWGEAFF

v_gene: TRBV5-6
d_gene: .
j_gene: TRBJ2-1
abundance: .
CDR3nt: TGTGCCAGCAGGACCGTGGGGGCTGGTGGCTACAATGAGCAGTTCTTC
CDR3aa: CASRTVGAGGYNEQFF

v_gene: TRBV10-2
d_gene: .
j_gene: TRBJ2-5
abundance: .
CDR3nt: TGCGCCAGCAGTGCGAAGGCGGGACAAGAGACCCAGTACTTC
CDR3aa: CASSAKAGQETQYF

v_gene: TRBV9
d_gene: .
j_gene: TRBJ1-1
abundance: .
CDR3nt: TGTGCCAGCAGCGTAGGTTGGGGCGCGAACACTGAAGCTTTCTTT
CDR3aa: CASSVGWGANTEAFF

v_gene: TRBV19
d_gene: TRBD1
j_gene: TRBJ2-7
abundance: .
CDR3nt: TGTGCCAGTAGTATGTATCCAGGGGGCGAGCAGTACTTC
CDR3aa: CASSMYPGGEQYF

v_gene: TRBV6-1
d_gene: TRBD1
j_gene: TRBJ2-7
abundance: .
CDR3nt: TGTGCCAGCAGTGAATCGGGACAGTCACCTTACGAGCAGTACTTC
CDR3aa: CASSESGQSPYEQYF

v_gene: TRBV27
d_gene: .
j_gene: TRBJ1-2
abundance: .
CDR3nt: TGTGCCAGCAGTTTATATGGGCCAGGGGAGGACTATGGCTACACCTTC
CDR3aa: CASSLYGPGEDYGYTF

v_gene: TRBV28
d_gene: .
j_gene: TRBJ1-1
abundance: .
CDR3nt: TGTGCCAGCAGCCACAGAACTGAAGCTTTCTTT
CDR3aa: CASSHRTEAFF

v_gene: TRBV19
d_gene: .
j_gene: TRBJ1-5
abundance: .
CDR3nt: TGTGCCAGTAGGTGGGGGGAACTTAGCAATCAGCCCCAGCATTTT
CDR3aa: CASRWGELSNQPQHF

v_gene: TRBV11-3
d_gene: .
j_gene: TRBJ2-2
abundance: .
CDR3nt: TGTGCCAGCAGCTTAGCAACAGGAAACACCGGGGAGCTGTTTTTT
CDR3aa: CASSLATGNTGELFF

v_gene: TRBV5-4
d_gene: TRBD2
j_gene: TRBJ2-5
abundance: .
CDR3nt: TGTGCCAGCAGCTCAGGACTAGCGGGAGCCCAAGAGACCCAGTACTTC
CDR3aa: CASSSGLAGAQETQYF

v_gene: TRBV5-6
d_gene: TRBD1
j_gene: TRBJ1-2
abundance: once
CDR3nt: TGTGCCAGCAGCTTTACAGGGGGCGGAGGGTACACCTTC
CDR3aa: CASSFTGGGGYTF

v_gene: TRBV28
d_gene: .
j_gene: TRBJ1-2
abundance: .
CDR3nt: TGTGCCAGCAGTTCCCCGGGACCAAATGGCTACACCTTC
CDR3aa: CASSSPGPNGYTF

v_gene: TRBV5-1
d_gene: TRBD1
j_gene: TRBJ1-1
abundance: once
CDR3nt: TGCGCCAGCAGGACGGGACAGGGGAACACTGAAGCTTTCTTT
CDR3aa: CASRTGQGNTEAFF

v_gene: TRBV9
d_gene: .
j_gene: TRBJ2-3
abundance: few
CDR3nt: TGTGCCAGCTCGACGGGAGATACGCAGTATTTT
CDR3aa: CASSTGDTQYF

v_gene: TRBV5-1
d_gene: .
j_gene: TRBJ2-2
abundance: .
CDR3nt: TGCGCCAGCAGCTTGGTTCTAGCGCCGAACACCGGGGAGCTGTTTTTT
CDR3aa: CASSLVLAPNTGELFF

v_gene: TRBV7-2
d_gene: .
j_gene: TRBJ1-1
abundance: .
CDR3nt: TGTGCCAGCAGCTTAGTACTGGGCAGGATGAACACTGAAGCTTTCTTT
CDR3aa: CASSLVLGRMNTEAFF

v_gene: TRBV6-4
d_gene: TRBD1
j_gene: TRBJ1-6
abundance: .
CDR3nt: TGTGCCAGCATCCTTGACAGGGGGAATTCACCCCTCCACTTT
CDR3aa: CASILDRGNSPLHF

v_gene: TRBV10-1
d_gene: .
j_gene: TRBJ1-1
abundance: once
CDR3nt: TGCGCCAGCAGTGGCCCGGGGTCTGAAGCTTTCTTT
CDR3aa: CASSGPGSEAFF

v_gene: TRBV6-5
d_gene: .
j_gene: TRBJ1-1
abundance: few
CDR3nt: TGTGCCAGCATCCGAGGGGGAGCGAACACTGAAGCTTTCTTT
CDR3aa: CASIRGGANTEAFF

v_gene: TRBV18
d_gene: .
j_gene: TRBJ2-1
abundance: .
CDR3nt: TGTGCCAGCTCACCAGGGTTGGAGCAGTTCTTC
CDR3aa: CASSPGLEQFF

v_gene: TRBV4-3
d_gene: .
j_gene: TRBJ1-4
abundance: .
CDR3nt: TGCGCCAGCAGCCAAGAAAGACAGTATGGGGAACTGTTTTTT
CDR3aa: CASSQERQYGELFF

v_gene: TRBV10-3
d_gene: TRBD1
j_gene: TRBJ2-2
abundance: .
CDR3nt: TGTGCCATCACCAAGTCAAAAGGCCGCCGGGACAGGGGAGTTCCCGGGGAGCTGTTTTTT
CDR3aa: CAITKSKGRRDRGVPGELFF

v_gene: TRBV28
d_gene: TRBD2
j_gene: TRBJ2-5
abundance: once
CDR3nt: TGTGCCAGCAGTTTATGGGGTTCTAGCGGGAGCGGAGAGACCCAGTACTTC
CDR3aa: CASSLWGSSGSGETQYF

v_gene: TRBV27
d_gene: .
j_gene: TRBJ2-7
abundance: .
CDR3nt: TGTGCCAGCAGCCCCATAGGCCTTACCTACGAGCAGTACTTC
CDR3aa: CASSPIGLTYEQYF

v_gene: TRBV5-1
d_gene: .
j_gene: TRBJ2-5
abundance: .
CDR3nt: TGCGCCAGCAGCTTGGAGGCCAGACAAGAGACCCAGTACTTC
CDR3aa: CASSLEARQETQYF

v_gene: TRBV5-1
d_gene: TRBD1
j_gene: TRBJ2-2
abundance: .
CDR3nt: TGCGCCAGCAGCGGGACAGGGGAATCCGGGGAGCTGTTTTTT
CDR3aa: CASSGTGESGELFF

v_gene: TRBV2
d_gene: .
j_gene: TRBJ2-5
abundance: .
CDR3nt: TGTGCCAGCAACCCTAGACTAGATGGAGAGACCCAGTACTTC
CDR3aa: CASNPRLDGETQYF

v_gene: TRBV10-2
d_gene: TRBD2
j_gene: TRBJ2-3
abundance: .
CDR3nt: TGCGCCAGCAAGGATCCGGGAGGGGTCGCAGATACGCAGTATTTT
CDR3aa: CASKDPGGVADTQYF